This TCR beta chain came from a study of cytomegalovirus exposure and HLA in healthy donors. PCR employed 60 Vbeta and 13 Jbeta primers. Produced via immunoSEQ multiplex PCR; TCRdb's table is partial and in-frame only. The data hold approximately 190,000 clones, with roughly 74% observed a single time. Germline-derived CDR1 and CDR2 are SGHVS and FNYEAQ. V was pared by 1 base and J by 3 bases, with 3 bases of the junction left unmatched. The CDR3 spans 16 residues. The chain is built from TRBV7-6 and TRBJ2-2; 9 bases map to TRBD2. The clonotype originates from a woman in her thirties in good health and CMV-seropositive. What was sequenced was PBMCs. The CDR3 sequence: CASSLGGRADTGELFF. CDR3 nucleotide sequence: TGTGCCAGCAGCTTAGGCGGGAGGGCAGACACCGGGGAGCTGTTTTTT.